These T cell receptor beta chains were read from a single sample in a study of shared clonotypes between healthy human individuals. This table comes from immunoSEQ multiplex PCR, and its TCRdb copy is limited to in-frame clones, with some not included. The sample consists of some 700,000 clones, less than 95% of them appearing once. The sequenced sample was memory CD8+ T cells from PBMCs. These receptors were taken from a man younger than 35 in good health. Some clones in this sample may be carry-over from other donors' samples. Both conserved end residues are trimmed from each CDR3. D genes are given only for firm matches.

TRBV7-3	TRBJ2-1	14	-	ASSPHRDFGYNEQF
TRBV7-2	TRBJ2-5	10	-	ASSLEGYPQY
TRBV27	TRBJ1-5	12	-	ASSYSGPNQPQH
TRBV9	TRBJ2-1	13	TRBD2	ASSSGLADSNEQF
TRBV30	TRBJ2-7	12	TRBD1	AWRYRGGGDEQY
TRBV27	TRBJ2-5	11	-	ASSPLGGETQY
TRBV28	TRBJ1-4	16	TRBD1	ASSFPLTGTGGNEKLF
TRBV6-5	TRBJ2-5	13	-	ASSQDGAFGETQY
TRBV27	TRBJ2-2	13	-	ASSLSGHNTGELF
TRBV28	TRBJ2-7	13	TRBD2	ASSLTSGTRYEQY